This TCR beta chain emerged from a study of blood T cell repertoires in COVID-19. Study at large: Collection of acute and convalescent COVID-19 samples took place in the United States, Italy and Spain. The cDNA or gDNA used as material had been derived from T cells, B-cell-depleted T cells, or PBMCs.

CDR1 is MNHNS, CDR2 SASEGT, per germline. The length of the CDR3 is 16 residues. After removal of 3 bases from V and 4 bases from J, the junction contained 11 bases not matched to a gene. In the authors' workflow: Scientists estimated how many nucleated cells there were by amplifying reference gene primers. Method: immunoSEQ multiplex PCR; TCRdb's copy keeps in-frame clones and lacks some. V and J calls and clone size are given by that table; D and trimming were obtained from the DNA. The table includes around 290,000 clones, roughly 89% detected once. This clonotype was sampled from a man aged 35 to 55 with acute or convalescent COVID-19. Material for sequencing was peripheral blood. The genes are TRBV6-1 and TRBJ1-2; 7 nucleotides line up with TRBD1. The CDR3 protein is CASSERAGTEGYGYTF. In DNA form, the CDR3 reads TGTGCCAGCAGTGAGAGGGCCGGGACAGAGGGCTATGGCTACACCTTC.